Listed below are T cell receptor beta chains from one sample, sequenced in a study of siplizumab effects on memory and regulatory T cells. Assay: immunoSEQ multiplex PCR; the TCRdb copy retains only in-frame clones and omits some. The table has roughly 68,000 clones, just over 95% seen once. The sample taken for sequencing was naive CD8+ T cells sorted from blood. The origin of the receptors is a human donor in good health. Both conserved end residues are part of each CDR3. Each record gives: CDR3 protein, CDR3 DNA, clone size, D gene, V gene, J gene. The D gene is left open where the match is weak. Expanded clones are given a class, and other clones once, few, many or no size at all.

CDR3aa: CASSLTRGGFNEQYF
CDR3nt: TGTGCCAGCAGCTTAACGCGGGGGGGCTTCAACGAGCAGTACTTC
abundance: .
d_gene: TRBD2
v_gene: TRBV7-8
j_gene: TRBJ2-7

CDR3aa: CASSLVAGIDEKLFF
CDR3nt: TGTGCCAGCAGCTTAGTCGCCGGGATAGATGAAAAACTGTTTTTT
abundance: .
d_gene: .
v_gene: TRBV7-9
j_gene: TRBJ1-4

CDR3aa: CASSKGESNSPLHF
CDR3nt: TGTGCCAGCAGCAAGGGGGAATCAAATTCACCCCTCCACTTT
abundance: .
d_gene: .
v_gene: TRBV5-5
j_gene: TRBJ1-6

CDR3aa: CASSSASGANPGYTF
CDR3nt: TGTGCCAGTAGTTCCGCGTCGGGCGCTAACCCCGGCTACACCTTC
abundance: .
d_gene: .
v_gene: TRBV19
j_gene: TRBJ1-2

CDR3aa: CASSLGQGYEQYF
CDR3nt: TGTGCCAGTAGTCTCGGACAAGGCTACGAGCAGTACTTC
abundance: .
d_gene: .
v_gene: TRBV19
j_gene: TRBJ2-7

CDR3aa: CASSSLEGTQYF
CDR3nt: TGTGCCAGCAGCTCCCTAGAGGGGACCCAGTACTTC
abundance: once
d_gene: .
v_gene: TRBV7-9
j_gene: TRBJ2-5

CDR3aa: CASSLVGGPNTGELFF
CDR3nt: TGTGCCAGCAGCTTAGTCGGGGGGCCTAACACCGGGGAGCTGTTTTTT
abundance: .
d_gene: .
v_gene: TRBV7-6
j_gene: TRBJ2-2

CDR3aa: CASSVGLADTQYF
CDR3nt: TGTGCCAGCAGCGTAGGACTAGCGGATACGCAGTATTTT
abundance: .
d_gene: TRBD2
v_gene: TRBV9
j_gene: TRBJ2-3

CDR3aa: CASSQGGASNEQFF
CDR3nt: TGCGCCAGCAGCCAAGGTGGGGCGAGCAATGAGCAGTTCTTC
abundance: .
d_gene: .
v_gene: TRBV4-1
j_gene: TRBJ2-1

CDR3aa: CASSGSAETQYF
CDR3nt: TGTGCCAGCAGTGGTTCGGCGGAGACCCAGTACTTC
abundance: once
d_gene: .
v_gene: TRBV28
j_gene: TRBJ2-5

CDR3aa: CASSQDGDEGQPQHF
CDR3nt: TGTGCCAGCAGCCAAGATGGGGACGAGGGGCAGCCCCAGCATTTT
abundance: .
d_gene: .
v_gene: TRBV4-2
j_gene: TRBJ1-5

CDR3aa: CAWIPESSYEQYF
CDR3nt: TGTGCCTGGATCCCCGAGAGCTCCTACGAGCAGTACTTC
abundance: .
d_gene: .
v_gene: TRBV30
j_gene: TRBJ2-7

CDR3aa: CASSAYSGTGGNEQYF
CDR3nt: TGTGCCAGCAGCGCCTATTCCGGGACAGGGGGTAACGAGCAGTACTTC
abundance: .
d_gene: TRBD1
v_gene: TRBV9
j_gene: TRBJ2-7

CDR3aa: CASSSPTRGEQFF
CDR3nt: TGTGCCAGCAGCTCTCCGACTAGAGGGGAGCAGTTCTTC
abundance: .
d_gene: .
v_gene: TRBV9
j_gene: TRBJ2-1

CDR3aa: CASTRQNTGELFF
CDR3nt: TGTGCCAGCACGCGACAGAACACCGGGGAGCTGTTTTTT
abundance: .
d_gene: .
v_gene: TRBV7-2
j_gene: TRBJ2-2

CDR3aa: CSRTTEYGYTF
CDR3nt: TGCAGCCGGACGACGGAGTATGGCTACACCTTC
abundance: .
d_gene: .
v_gene: TRBV29-1
j_gene: TRBJ1-2

CDR3aa: CASSMISNQPQHF
CDR3nt: TGTGCCAGTAGTATGATAAGCAATCAGCCCCAGCATTTT
abundance: .
d_gene: .
v_gene: TRBV19
j_gene: TRBJ1-5

CDR3aa: CASIATGENTIYF
CDR3nt: TGTGCCAGCATCGCGACAGGGGAAAACACCATATATTTT
abundance: .
d_gene: TRBD1
v_gene: TRBV28
j_gene: TRBJ1-3

CDR3aa: CASSDTGVLGEQYF
CDR3nt: TGTGCCAGTAGTGATACAGGGGTTCTCGGCGAGCAGTACTTC
abundance: .
d_gene: TRBD1
v_gene: TRBV19
j_gene: TRBJ2-7

CDR3aa: CASSLPWGTNTGELFF
CDR3nt: TGTGCCAGCAGCTTACCCTGGGGAACGAACACCGGGGAGCTGTTTTTT
abundance: .
d_gene: .
v_gene: TRBV11-2
j_gene: TRBJ2-2

CDR3aa: CASWKGVSYNSPLHF
CDR3nt: TGTGCCAGCTGGAAGGGGGTATCCTATAATTCACCCCTCCACTTT
abundance: .
d_gene: .
v_gene: TRBV2
j_gene: TRBJ1-6

CDR3aa: CASSLLGQPQHF
CDR3nt: TGTGCCAGCAGTTTGTTGGGGCAGCCCCAGCATTTT
abundance: .
d_gene: .
v_gene: TRBV27
j_gene: TRBJ1-5